This record looks at one TCR beta chain sequence and its context. Its matching antigen is unknown. The sample is drawn from a study of cytomegalovirus exposure and HLA in healthy donors. Study conclusions and caveats: For most subjects, TCR beta sequences were reported to predict HLA-A and HLA-B alleles with accuracy. Being indistinguishable, some V segments were excluded, TRBV6-2 and TRBV6-3 among them. Most TCR sequences proved rare, with some public TCRs found in many donors.

PCR employed 60 Vbeta and 13 Jbeta primers. TCRdb's table, derived via immunoSEQ multiplex PCR, lists solely in-frame clones and lacks some. Here the sample spans 100,000 to 150,000 clones, roughly 80% being singletons. Germline CDR1 LNHNV, CDR2 YYDKDF (reference sequence). This CDR3 is 15 amino acids long. Trimming at V came to 0 bases and at J to 8 bases, leaving 7 bases not matched to a gene. The receptor was isolated from a man younger than 35 in good health and CMV-seropositive. The rearrangement uses TRBV15 and TRBJ1-5; 7 bases line up with TRBD1. Sequencing was carried out using PBMCs. In DNA form, the CDR3 reads TGTGCCACCAGCAGAGAAACGACAGGGTGGGAGCCCCAGCATTTT. It specifies CATSRETTGWEPQHF.